This T cell receptor beta chain was recorded in a study of cytomegalovirus exposure and HLA in healthy donors. Study overall: Earlier results showed 90 million to 130 million unique TCR beta sequences derived from approximately 180 million T cells. Study-wide findings and caveats: Reports credit the classifier with highly specific, highly sensitive diagnosis of cytomegalovirus status. Data from an earlier analysis indicated that most TCR beta V segments were productive either about 90% or about 30% of the time. The likely origin of a cluster of highly shared sequence variants was a sequencing artifact.

Unmatched junction bases numbered 9, after V lost 4 bases and J lost 2 bases. The CDR3 sequence is 16 residues long. Germline lookup yields CDR1 SNHLY and CDR2 FYNNEI. The PCR contained 60 Vbeta and 13 Jbeta primers. The method was immunoSEQ multiplex PCR; TCRdb's version includes in-frame clones alone and lacks a portion of them. The repertoire has about 200,000 clones, around 85% of them found once; the top ten carry about 1.5%. Regarding this clone: Its antigen is unknown.

The sequence came from a man aged 45-65 years in good health and CMV-seronegative. This chain uses TRBV2 with TRBJ2-3; 7 bases fit TRBD2. The material sequenced was PBMCs. This CDR3 is CASSGASGELTDTQYF. The CDR3 nucleotides read TGTGCCAGCAGTGGGGCTAGCGGAGAACTCACAGATACGCAGTATTTT.